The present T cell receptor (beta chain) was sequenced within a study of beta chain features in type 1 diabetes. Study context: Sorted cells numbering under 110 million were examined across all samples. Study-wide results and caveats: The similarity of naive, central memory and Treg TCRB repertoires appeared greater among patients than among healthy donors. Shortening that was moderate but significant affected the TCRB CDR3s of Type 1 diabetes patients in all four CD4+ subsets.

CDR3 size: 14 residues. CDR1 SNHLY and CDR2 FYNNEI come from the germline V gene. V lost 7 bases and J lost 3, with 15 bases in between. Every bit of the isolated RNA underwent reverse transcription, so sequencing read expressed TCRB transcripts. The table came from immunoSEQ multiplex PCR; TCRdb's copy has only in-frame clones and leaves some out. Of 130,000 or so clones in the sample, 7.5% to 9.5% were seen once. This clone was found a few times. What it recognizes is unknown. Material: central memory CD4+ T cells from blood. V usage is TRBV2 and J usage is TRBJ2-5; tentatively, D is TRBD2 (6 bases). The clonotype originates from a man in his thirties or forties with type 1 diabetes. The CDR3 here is CASKRAGLEETQYF. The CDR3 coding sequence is TGTGCCAGCAAGAGGGCGGGACTGGAAGAGACCCAGTACTTC.